Each of the 32 T cell receptor beta chains below was sequenced from the same sample in a study of blood T cell repertoires in COVID-19. Generated by immunoSEQ multiplex PCR, the TCRdb table keeps only in-frame clones and is missing some. Of more than 200,000 clones in the sample, under 90% were seen once. Sequencing was done on a sample of PBMCs or T cells enriched from blood (not recorded which). The receptors here all came from a man between 60 and 75 years old who had recovered from COVID-19.

The chain couples TRBV9 to TRBJ2-1; no definite D call. From germline, CDR1 is SGDLS and CDR2 YYNGEE. The CDR3 consists of 11 residues. V lost 2 bases and J lost 7, with 4 bases in between. CDR3 sequence: CASSVENEQFF. The CDR3 nucleotides are TGTGCCAGCAGCGTTGAGAATGAGCAGTTCTTC.

This sequence joins TRBV9 and TRBJ2-1, with 13 bases that match TRBD2. The CDR3 covers 16 residues. V lost 3 bases, J lost 7 bases, and 7 bases stayed unmatched. Germline CDR1 reads SGDLS; CDR2 reads YYNGEE. In DNA form, the CDR3 reads TGTGCCAGCAGCGCGGTGACTAGCGGGGGGAGGAATGAGCAGTTCTTC. Residues: CASSAVTSGGRNEQFF. The full variable domain, its missing parts supplied by reference TRBV9 and TRBJ2-1, is DSGVTQTPKHLITATGQRVTLRCSPRSGDLSVYWYQQSLDQGLQFLIQYYNGEERAKGNILERFSAQQFPDLHSELNLSSLELGDSALYFCASSAVTSGGRNEQFFGPGTRLTVL.

CDR3 bases: TGTGCCAGCAGCTTAGCCCGAAGGAGTTCTGGCTACACCTTC. Its translation is CASSLARRSSGYTF. The rearrangement uses TRBV5-8 and TRBJ1-2, with D hard to call. This CDR3 spans 14 amino acids. Germline CDR1 SGHTS, CDR2 YDEGEE. V was cut by 2 bases and J by 7 bases, with 15 bases left in between.

The chain joins TRBV7-9 to TRBJ1-1; D gene uncertain. V shed 5 bases and J shed 4 bases, with 11 bases lying between them. This CDR3 contains 13 residues. Per the germline V gene, CDR1 is SEHNR and CDR2 is FQNEAQ (reference sequence). CDR3 sequence: CASSPNTGTEAFF. The CDR3 nucleotides are TGTGCCAGCAGCCCAAATACTGGCACTGAAGCTTTCTTT.

V gene TRBV13 combines with J gene TRBJ2-1; D perhaps matches TRBD1 (5 bases). CDR1 PRHDT and CDR2 FYEKMQ come from the germline V gene (reference sequence). The CDR3 spans 15 residues. V was shortened by 5 bases and J by 4 bases, with 15 bases between the two germline ends. The CDR3 DNA is TGTGCCAGCAGCATCTATACTGACAGATACAATGAGCAGTTCTTC. Protein: CASSIYTDRYNEQFF.

In its sample, this clone was seen once. The rearrangement links TRBV9 to TRBJ2-5, with 14 bases lining up with TRBD2. V dropped 4 bases and J dropped 6; count of bases not matched to a gene: 8. This CDR3 contains 16 residues. Germline V lookup: CDR1 SGDLS, CDR2 YYNGEE. The CDR3 nucleotides read TGTGCCAGCAGCTACGGCGGGACTAGCGGGGGAAAGACCCAGTACTTC. Protein: CASSYGGTSGGKTQYF.

The rearrangement links TRBV5-4 to TRBJ2-5, with TRBD2 identical over 9 bases. J gave up 0 bases and V 4 bases, and 7 bases lay outside the gene matches. Germline CDR1 and CDR2: SGHNT and YYREEE (reference sequence). The CDR3 totals 16 residues. For the CDR3, the DNA is TGTGCCAGCAGCGTACCTAGCGGGGTTAACCAAGAGACCCAGTACTTC. It yields the protein CASSVPSGVNQETQYF. Supplemented by reference TRBV5-4 and TRBJ2-5, the full variable domain reads ETGVTQSPTHLIKTRGQQVTLRCSSQSGHNTVSWYQQALGQGPQFIFQYYREEENGRGNFPPRFSGLQFPNYSSELNVNALELDDSALYLCASSVPSGVNQETQYFGPGTRLLVL.

The chain couples TRBV19 to TRBJ2-3; 11 nucleotides match TRBD2. The CDR3 has 18 amino acids. The germline CDR1 and CDR2 sequences are LNHDA and SQIVND (reference sequence). Trimming removed 2 bases from V and 5 bases from J; junction bases left unmatched: 12. The CDR3 nucleotides read TGTGCCAGTAGTATAAGGGAAGTGCTAGCGGGGGGCAGAGATACGCAGTATTTT. This codes for CASSIREVLAGGRDTQYF.

V and J are TRBV12-5 and TRBJ1-3; D remains unclear. V was trimmed by 2 bases and J by 2 bases, leaving 7 bases between them. This CDR3 is built from 14 residues. From germline, CDR1 is LGHNT and CDR2 FRNRAP. The chain's CDR3 is CASGLSGAGNTIYF. For the CDR3, the DNA is TGTGCTAGTGGTTTGTCGGGTGCTGGAAACACCATATATTTT.

This chain uses TRBV5-6 with TRBJ2-7, with TRBD1 matching over 7 bases. Germline V gene data show CDR1 as SGHDT and CDR2 as YYEEEE. The CDR3 spans 14 residues. V trimming: 2 bases; J trimming: 2 bases; junction bases outside the gene matches: 4. CDR3 residues: CASSLTGDTYEQYF. CDR3 sequence (DNA): TGTGCCAGCAGCTTAACAGGGGACACCTACGAGCAGTACTTC.

The V gene is TRBV5-1, the J gene TRBJ2-7; TRBD1 matches at 9 bases. This CDR3 contains 14 residues. J gave up 3 bases and V 4 bases, and 5 bases lay outside the gene matches. The germline V gene encodes CDR1 SGHRS and CDR2 YFSETQ. CDR3 coding DNA: TGCGCCAGCAGCCTGGGACAGGGAGTCTACGAGCAGTACTTC. This translates into CASSLGQGVYEQYF.

The V call is TRBV5-1, the J call TRBJ2-3, with TRBD2 as a possible D gene (7 bases). Germline V gene data show CDR1 as SGHRS and CDR2 as YFSETQ. V was pared by 0 bases and J by 6 bases, with 20 bases between. This CDR3 has 17 residues. The CDR3 sequence: CASSLVLAGAGVDTQYF. The CDR3 region has the DNA TGCGCCAGCAGCTTGGTCCTCGCGGGGGCCGGGGTGGATACGCAGTATTTT. Full variable domain (outside the CDR3, taken from reference TRBV5-1 and TRBJ2-3): KAGVTQTPRYLIKTRGQQVTLSCSPISGHRSVSWYQQTPGQGLQFLFEYFSETQRNKGNFPGRFSGRQFSNSRSEMNVSTLELGDSALYLCASSLVLAGAGVDTQYFGPGTRLTVL.

The chain couples TRBV9 to TRBJ1-1, with a weak D call TRBD1 (5 bases). This CDR3 spans 15 amino acids. V dropped 3 bases and J dropped 4 bases, with 16 bases sitting between them. CDR1 and CDR2 from the germline V gene are SGDLS and YYNGEE. The DNA of the CDR3 is TGTGCCAGCAGCGCATTAACAGGCGCCCCCACTGAAGCTTTCTTT. Translation gives CASSALTGAPTEAFF.

This chain links TRBV19 with TRBJ2-3, with a weak D call TRBD1 (7 bases). The CDR3 sequence is 17 residues long. V lost 0 bases, J lost 3 bases, and 16 bases lay in between. CDR1 is LNHDA, CDR2 SQIVND, per germline (reference sequence). The CDR3 DNA reads as TGTGCCAGTAGTATAGATCCGCGGGACAGACCTACAGATACGCAGTATTTT. This translates into CASSIDPRDRPTDTQYF.

The gene calls are TRBV5-1 and TRBJ2-2; TRBD1 aligns across 9 bases. The CDR3 consists of 15 residues. Germline V CDR1 and CDR2: SGHRS, YFSETQ. V dropped 4 bases and J dropped 3; count of bases not matched to a gene: 4. CDR3 bases: TGCGCCAGCAGCCCCGGGGACAGGGACACCGGGGAGCTGTTTTTT. Translated: CASSPGDRDTGELFF.

This clone has just a few counts. The CDR3 nucleotides read TGCGCCAGCAGCTTGGGTCAGGGGAATATACACGAGCAGTACTTC. Its protein is CASSLGQGNIHEQYF. The J gene is TRBJ2-7, the V gene TRBV5-1, with D perhaps TRBD1 (6 bases). The V end lost 0 bases, the J end lost 5 bases, and 15 bases lay between the germline ends. The CDR3 sequence is 15 residues long. The V gene's germline CDR1 is SGHRS and CDR2 YFSETQ.

The V and J genes are TRBV27 and TRBJ1-2; D might be TRBD1 (5 bases). Germline CDR1 MNHEY, CDR2 SMNVEV (reference sequence). There are 15 residues in the CDR3. The germline V and J ends were trimmed by 2 bases and 7 bases, with 17 bases remaining between them. CDR3 coding DNA: TGTGCCAGCAGTTTAACACGGGGGGTCGGCGGTGGCTACACCTTC. Translated: CASSLTRGVGGGYTF.

The V call is TRBV4-1, the J call TRBJ2-2; 7 bases line up with TRBD1. The CDR3 runs to 16 residues. Unmatched junction bases numbered 8, after V lost 4 bases and J lost 3 bases. Germline V lookup: CDR1 MGHRA, CDR2 YSYEKL. In DNA, the CDR3 is TGCGCCAGCAGCCCGACCGGGACAGCGGACACCGGGGAGCTGTTTTTT. It yields the protein CASSPTGTADTGELFF.

This chain links TRBV29-1 with TRBJ1-2; D not resolved. Trimming took 2 bases from V and 6 from J, leaving 4 bases between them. The CDR3 is 10 residues long. The germline CDR1 and CDR2 sequences are SQVTM and ANQGSEA. In DNA, the CDR3 is TGCAGCGTTGAACAGAATGGCTACACCTTC. This sequence encodes CSVEQNGYTF.

This clone was counted once. This chain uses TRBV19 with TRBJ2-5; 8 nucleotides agree with TRBD1. CDR3 size: 13 residues. Per germline, CDR1 LNHDA and CDR2 SQIVND (reference sequence). Trimming at V came to 4 bases and at J to 3 bases, leaving 1 base not matched to a gene. The DNA of the CDR3 is TGTGCCAGTAGTAACAGGGGGGAAGAGACCCAGTACTTC. Amino acids: CASSNRGEETQYF. Full variable domain (outside the CDR3, taken from reference TRBV19 and TRBJ2-5): DGGITQSPKYLFRKEGQNVTLSCEQNLNHDAMYWYRQDPGQGLRLIYYSQIVNDFQKGDIAEGYSVSREKKESFPLTVTSAQKNPTAFYLCASSNRGEETQYFGPGTRLLVL.

The chain recombines TRBV5-8 with TRBJ1-5, with TRBD1 identical over 7 bases. V shed 4 bases and J 4 bases; nucleotides not matched to a gene: 2. Germline V gene lookup returns CDR1 SGHTS and CDR2 YDEGEE. The CDR3 is 13 amino acids. The CDR3 region has the DNA TGTGCCAGCAGCGAGGACAGGAATCAGCCCCAGCATTTT. Translation: CASSEDRNQPQHF.

This chain joins TRBV15 and TRBJ1-1; D gene ambiguous. The CDR3 loop spans 16 amino acids. In germline, CDR1 is LNHNV, CDR2 YYDKDF (reference sequence). V gave up 1 base and J gave up 1 base, with 13 bases separating them. CDR3 region: CATSRGRKGGNTEAFF. CDR3 sequence (DNA): TGTGCCACCAGCAGAGGGAGGAAGGGAGGGAACACTGAAGCTTTCTTT.

The V gene is TRBV18, the J gene TRBJ1-3; 9 nucleotides match TRBD1. The CDR3 covers 15 residues. The trim removed 4 bases at V and 3 bases at J, leaving 4 bases unmatched. In germline, CDR1 is KGHSH, CDR2 LQKENI. DNA for the CDR3: TGTGCCAGCTCACTTACAGGGGGCAGTGGAAACACCATATATTTT. It codes for CASSLTGGSGNTIYF.

V gene TRBV7-9 combines with J gene TRBJ2-7; 8 nucleotides align to TRBD1. CDR3 size: 15 residues. J was trimmed by 6 bases and V by 3 bases; bases with no gene match: 10. Germline V gene data show CDR1 as SEHNR and CDR2 as FQNEAQ (reference sequence). The CDR3 coding sequence is TGTGCCAGCAGCTTGGAGACAGGGGTTCCCGGCGAGCAGTACTTC. This gives the protein CASSLETGVPGEQYF. Full variable domain (outside the CDR3, taken from reference TRBV7-9 and TRBJ2-7): DTGVSQNPRHKITKRGQNVTFRCDPISEHNRLYWYRQTLGQGPEFLTYFQNEAQLEKSRLLSDRFSAERPKGSFSTLEIQRTEQGDSAMYLCASSLETGVPGEQYFGPGTRLTVT.

Many counts were recorded for this clone. The chain joins TRBV30 to TRBJ1-3; 9 bases map to TRBD1. From germline, CDR1 is GTSNPN and CDR2 SVGIG (reference sequence). This CDR3 spans 15 amino acids. V was pared by 3 bases and J by 2 bases, with 5 bases of the junction left unmatched. As DNA, the CDR3 is TGTGCCTGGAGCCCCAACAGGGGGCCTGGAAACACCATATATTTT. It encodes CAWSPNRGPGNTIYF.

The CDR3 reads CSVEDPGSQGGYTF. The CDR3 coding sequence is TGCAGCGTTGAAGATCCCGGTTCCCAGGGTGGCTACACCTTC. This sequence joins TRBV29-1 and TRBJ1-2; maybe TRBD1 (5 bases). There are 14 residues in the CDR3. Per germline, CDR1 SQVTM and CDR2 ANQGSEA. The V gene lost 0 bases and the J gene lost 7 bases, with 15 bases spanning the gap.

The genes are TRBV7-9 and TRBJ2-2; D possibly corresponds to TRBD2 (5 bases). The germline CDR1 and CDR2 sequences are SEHNR and FQNEAQ (reference sequence). V lost 5 bases to trimming and J lost 6 bases, with 13 bases between them. This CDR3 contains 14 residues. The CDR3 loop reads CASSVTRGSGELFF. CDR3 DNA: TGTGCCAGCAGCGTGACCCGGGGATCCGGGGAGCTGTTTTTT.

About this clone: Being one base from a much bigger clone, this may be a read error. The rearrangement uses TRBV12-3 or TRBV12-4 and TRBJ2-7, with a tentative D call TRBD1 (6 bases). Trimming cost V 2 bases and J 4 bases, with 6 bases left between them. This CDR3 contains 12 residues. CDR3 loop: CASSLQGYEQYF. CDR3 sequence (DNA): TGTGCCAGCAGTTTACAGGGGTACGAGCAGTACTTC.

Regarding this clone: Germline and junction disagree at one end, which may indicate a read error. V is TRBV5-8 and J is TRBJ1-5; D possibly corresponds to TRBD1 (6 bases). The CDR3 is made up of 16 amino acids. In germline, CDR1 is SGHTS, CDR2 YDEGEE. The CDR3 sequence is CASRLGGRGVNQPQHF. The CDR3 nucleotides are TGTGCCAGCAGATTGGGGGGCAGGGGAGTCAATCAGCCCCAGCATTTT.

The chain employs TRBV23-1 and TRBJ2-1, with 12 bases lining up with TRBD1. TRBV23-1 is classed as an ORF, of uncertain function. The length of the CDR3 is 16 residues. Trimming cost V 2 bases and J 7 bases; bases outside gene matches: 6. CDR3 loop: CASSQRGQGALNEQFF. In DNA form, the CDR3 reads TGCGCCAGCAGTCAACGGGGACAGGGGGCGTTAAATGAGCAGTTCTTC.

This sequence joins TRBV6-5 and TRBJ2-1; 7 bases are shared with TRBD2. The CDR3 runs to 14 residues. Germline CDR1 is MNHEY and CDR2 is SVGAGI. Unmatched junction bases numbered 2, after V lost 3 bases and J lost 3 bases. The CDR3 reads CASSYGGDYNEQFF. CDR3 nucleotides: TGTGCCAGCAGTTATGGGGGGGACTACAATGAGCAGTTCTTC.

This rearrangement joins TRBV7-3 to TRBJ2-5; the D gene is possibly TRBD2 (6 bases). V was trimmed by 3 bases and J by 5 bases, leaving 16 bases between them. The CDR3 covers 15 residues. The germline gives CDR1 SGHTA, CDR2 FQGTGA. CDR3 protein: CASSFGGGQSETQYF. The CDR3 DNA follows: TGTGCCAGCAGCTTTGGGGGAGGCCAGTCGGAGACCCAGTACTTC.